Listed below are T cell receptor beta chains from one sample, sequenced in a study of molecular identifiers for immune sequencing clone quantification. TCRdb reanalysed the PCR reads using MiXCR and keeps one entry per CDR3 protein. The sample contains hundreds of thousands of distinct CDR3 sequences, around 25% of which appear only once. The material sequenced was naive CD8+ T cells from blood, with Jurkat cell RNA spiked in. These receptors all stem from a human donor in good health. Some libraries in this study had Jurkat cell RNA spiked in. Both conserved end residues are part of each CDR3. D genes are given only for firm matches. Clone size, where shown, is once, few, many, or a class for clones that have expanded.

D gene	clone size	V gene	J gene	CDR3 DNA	CDR3 protein
TRBD2	many	TRBV6-5	TRBJ2-7	TGTGCCAGCAGGGGAGGGCCCTACGAGCAGTACTTC	CASRGGPYEQYF
.	.	TRBV28	TRBJ2-2	TGTGCCAGCAGACCCCTTGAAGGGGCCGACACCGGGGAGCTGTTTTTT	CASRPLEGADTGELFF
.	.	TRBV10-3	TRBJ2-5	TGTGCCATCAGTGAGTCGATGGCCCCTCAAGAGACCCAGTACTTC	CAISESMAPQETQYF
TRBD1	many	TRBV14	TRBJ2-7	TGTGCCAGCAGCCAAGATACAGGGGGTGCCTACGAGCAGTACTTC	CASSQDTGGAYEQYF
.	few	TRBV5-1	TRBJ1-4	TGCGCCAGCAGCTTTATTTCAGCAACTAATGAAAAACTGTTTTTT	CASSFISATNEKLFF
.	.	TRBV28	TRBJ2-3	TGTGCCAGCAGTCATCCTACTAACGGGATAGTAGATACGCGGTATTTT	CASSHPTNGIVDTRYF
.	few	TRBV5-1	TRBJ2-7	TGCGCCAGCAGCTTTTCGGACTACGAGCAGTACTTC	CASSFSDYEQYF
.	.	TRBV6-1	TRBJ2-7	TGTGCCAGCAGTGAAGTAGGGTTCTCCTACGAGCAGTACTTC	CASSEVGFSYEQYF
TRBD1	.	TRBV4-3	TRBJ2-1	TGCGCCAGCAGCGCAAGCACAGGGGGCGAATTCAATGAGCAGTTCTTC	CASSASTGGEFNEQFF
.	many	TRBV13	TRBJ2-3	TGTGCCAGCAGCTTTGGTTCGGGGTTGGGCACAGATACGCAGTATTTT	CASSFGSGLGTDTQYF
.	few	TRBV25-1	TRBJ1-2	TGTGCCAGCAGGGACGGATTCTATGGCTACACCTTC	CASRDGFYGYTF
.	.	TRBV4-3	TRBJ1-5	TGCGCCAGCAGCCAAGATCACGGGCGAGGGTACAATCAGCCCCAGCATTTT	CASSQDHGRGYNQPQHF
.	many	TRBV6-5	TRBJ2-5	TGTGCCAGCAGTTACTCGATGGGGGTAATCGAGACCCAGTACTTC	CASSYSMGVIETQYF
.	few	TRBV5-6	TRBJ1-2	TGTGCCAGCAGCTTGAAGACAGCCACCACCCTGGCATTTGGCTACACCTTC	CASSLKTATTLAFGYTF
.	many	TRBV7-6	TRBJ2-7	TGTGCCAGCAGCCCTCTCGGGGGATCCTACGAGCAGTACTTC	CASSPLGGSYEQYF
.	many	TRBV7-6	TRBJ2-3	TGTGCCAGCAGCTCCCTGGGGGGGGCAATAGATACGCAGTATTTT	CASSSLGGAIDTQYF
.	few	TRBV19	TRBJ1-2	TGTGCCAGCAAAGGTGGGGGGAAGAGCTATGGCTACACCTTC	CASKGGGKSYGYTF
TRBD2	few	TRBV15	TRBJ2-5	TGTGCCACCAGCAGAGACAGCGGGACTAACCCCTTAATTCAAGAGTCCCAGTACTTC	CATSRDSGTNPLIQESQYF
.	.	TRBV20-1	TRBJ2-7	TGCAGTGCTAGAGATCCCTACTCGATTAAATACGAGCGGTACTTC	CSARDPYSIKYERYF
.	few	TRBV30	TRBJ1-1	TGTGCCTGGAGTAATGAAGGGTTCACTGAAGCTTTCTTT	CAWSNEGFTEAFF
.	.	TRBV9	TRBJ2-4	TGTGCCAGCAGCGTAGGAGGGAGAGAGGCCAAAAACATTCAGTACTTC	CASSVGGREAKNIQYF
TRBD2	few	TRBV3-1	TRBJ2-7	TGTGCCAGCAGCCAAGGGGGACTAGCTAGCTACGAGCAGTACTTC	CASSQGGLASYEQYF
.	.	TRBV6-2/TRBV6-3	TRBJ2-7	TGTGCCAGCGGGGCCAGCTCCTACGCGCCGTACTTC	CASGASSYAPYF
TRBD2	.	TRBV5-4	TRBJ2-5	TGTGCCAGCAGCTCTGTAGCGGGGAGCCAAGAGACCCAGTACTTC	CASSSVAGSQETQYF
.	many	TRBV5-8	TRBJ2-7	TGTGCCAGCAGCTACGAGCAGTACTTC	CASSYEQYF
.	.	TRBV14	TRBJ2-7	TGTGCCAGCAGCCAAGATACGGGGGCCTTCTCCTACGAGCAGTACTTC	CASSQDTGAFSYEQYF
TRBD1	.	TRBV9	TRBJ1-3	TGTGCCAGCAGCACCGCTACAGGGGCCTCTGGAAACACCATATATTTT	CASSTATGASGNTIYF
.	many	TRBV27	TRBJ2-3	TGTGCCAGCAGCCACGGCGTAGATACGCAGTATTTT	CASSHGVDTQYF
.	many	TRBV7-8	TRBJ1-4	TGTGCCAGCAGATTAGTTCCCTCAGGGCGGGAAAAACTGTTTTTT	CASRLVPSGREKLFF
TRBD2	many	TRBV4-3	TRBJ2-7	TGCGCCAGCAGCCAAGAGGCTAGCGGGAGGCTAAGCTCCTACGAGCAGTACTTC	CASSQEASGRLSSYEQYF
TRBD1	many	TRBV19	TRBJ1-5	TGTGCCACCTGTACAGGGGATCAGCCCCAGCATTTT	CATCTGDQPQHF
.	few	TRBV13	TRBJ2-1	TGTGCCAGCAGCTTCGGTTCAGGGAGCTCCTACAATGAGCAGTTCTTC	CASSFGSGSSYNEQFF
.	.	TRBV19	TRBJ2-1	TGTGCCAATAGTAATGGGGGGCAGGATGAGCAGTTCTTC	CANSNGGQDEQFF
.	many	TRBV7-9	TRBJ1-1	TGTGCCAGCAGCTTAGGCGGGGTCACTGAAGCTTTCTTT	CASSLGGVTEAFF
TRBD2	few	TRBV19	TRBJ2-3	TGTGCCAGTAGTTCGACAGCGGGGGGGCCATACACAGATACGCAGTATTTT	CASSSTAGGPYTDTQYF
.	many	TRBV7-9	TRBJ2-2	TGTGCCAGCAGCTTTCTCGCCACCGGGGAGCTGTTTTTT	CASSFLATGELFF
.	many	TRBV6-5	TRBJ2-5	TGTGCCAGCAGCTCGCGGGGTTGGGAGACCCAGTACTTC	CASSSRGWETQYF
.	.	TRBV4-3	TRBJ1-1	TGCGCCAGCAGCCAAGATGGGAACAACTTGAACACTGAAGCTTTCTTT	CASSQDGNNLNTEAFF
TRBD1	few	TRBV9	TRBJ2-7	TGTGCCAGCAGCGTAGCTACAGGGGTGGTGTACGAGCAGTACTTC	CASSVATGVVYEQYF
TRBD2	many	TRBV9	TRBJ2-2	TGTGCCAGCAGCGCGGGGACTAGCGATACCGGGGAGCTGTTTTTT	CASSAGTSDTGELFF
.	.	TRBV5-6	TRBJ2-7	TGTGCCAGCAGCTTGTCTGTCAGGGGAACCTCCTACGAGCAGTACTTC	CASSLSVRGTSYEQYF
TRBD1	few	TRBV13	TRBJ1-1	TGTGCCAGCAGCTTAACCCCACCCCGGACAGGCCACACTGAAGCTTTCTTT	CASSLTPPRTGHTEAFF
.	.	TRBV6-2/TRBV6-3	TRBJ2-2	TGTGCCAGCAGCCCCCGGGGAGGTAACACCGGGGAGCTGTTTTTT	CASSPRGGNTGELFF
TRBD1	many	TRBV2	TRBJ1-5	TGTGCCAGCAGGGAGACAGGGCAGAGCAATCAGCCCCAGCATTTT	CASRETGQSNQPQHF
TRBD2	many	TRBV27	TRBJ2-7	TGTGCCAGCAGTTTACTAGCGGGGGAATGGAAGGAGCAGTACTTC	CASSLLAGEWKEQYF
.	many	TRBV12-3/TRBV12-4	TRBJ1-5	TGTGCCAGCAGTCATGGACAGAGCAATCAGCCCCAGCATTTT	CASSHGQSNQPQHF
TRBD2	.	TRBV9	TRBJ2-3	TGTGCCAGCAGCCCCGGGGGGGGGACGGGGCTGAAAGATACGCAGTATTTT	CASSPGGGTGLKDTQYF
TRBD1	few	TRBV4-3	TRBJ1-2	TGCGCCAGCAGCCAAGACCTCCCCGGACAGGGCCTTCTTAAATATGGCTACACCTTC	CASSQDLPGQGLLKYGYTF
TRBD1	many	TRBV4-1	TRBJ1-2	TGCGCCAGCAGCCAAGACGGATCCAGGACAGGAGGCAATGGCTACACCTTC	CASSQDGSRTGGNGYTF
.	.	TRBV29-1	TRBJ2-7	TGCAGCGTTGAAGGCAGTGACGACTACGAGCAGTACTTC	CSVEGSDDYEQYF
.	few	TRBV13	TRBJ2-3	TGTGCCAGCAGCTCATGGACTGGCGGGCCTAGCACAGATACGCAGTATTTT	CASSSWTGGPSTDTQYF